The clone carrying this TCR beta chain was picked up a small number of times. As yet, its antigen is unknown. These data originate in a study of radiotherapy plus CTLA-4 blockade in lung cancer. The CDR3 covers 15 residues. Looked up from germline, CDR1 is LNHNV and CDR2 is YYDKDF (reference sequence). The trim removed 5 bases at V and 4 bases at J, leaving 10 bases unmatched. Study results and limitations: The best prediction of response reportedly came from early blood T cell clone dynamics, with interferon-beta. Clones of tumor-derived TCRs expanded in blood after radiotherapy plus ipilimumab.

The method was immunoSEQ multiplex PCR; TCRdb's version includes in-frame clones alone and lacks a portion of them. The table has 20,000 to 25,000 clones, around 70% seen once. The TCR sequence derives from a human donor with non-small cell lung cancer who had stable disease on radiotherapy plus ipilimumab. This chain links TRBV15 with TRBJ2-7; 8 bases align to TRBD1. The source material was peripheral blood, sampled from a patient treated with radiotherapy plus ipilimumab. The CDR3 reads CATSPWTGYVYEQYF. CDR3 DNA sequence: TGTGCCACCAGCCCATGGACAGGGTATGTTTACGAGCAGTACTTC.